The entry that follows covers one T cell receptor (beta chain) sequence. It was during active infection that Seattle patients were enrolled and then longitudinally followed. These data belong to a study of blood T cell repertoires in COVID-19. Background on the study: Sources were T cells, B-cell-depleted T cells, or PBMCs; the material itself was cDNA or gDNA.

In the authors' workflow: Scientists estimated how many nucleated cells there were by amplifying reference gene primers. TCRdb's copy holds only in-frame clones and misses some; the assay was immunoSEQ multiplex PCR. V and J calls and clone size are as listed in that table; D and trimming were resolved from the DNA. The data contain approximately 300,000 clones, approximately 89% of them singletons. The TCR was taken from a woman younger than 45 with COVID-19, enrolled during active disease. Sequencing input: peripheral blood.

As DNA, the CDR3 is TGTGCCAGCAGTTACGGCGGGGGGGCCGTTGAGCAGTTCTTC. It encodes CASSYGGGAVEQFF. The rearrangement uses TRBV6-5 and TRBJ2-1; 9 bases line up with TRBD2. CDR1 is MNHEY and CDR2 is SVGAGI in the germline V gene. V lost 2 bases, J lost 9 bases, and 5 bases stayed unmatched. The CDR3 extends over 14 amino acids.